This T cell receptor (beta chain) was sequenced during a study of blood T cell repertoires in COVID-19. Background on the study: Samples taken during acute and convalescent COVID-19 were collected in the United States, Italy and Spain. The analysed material was cDNA or gDNA that came from T cells, B-cell-depleted T cells, or PBMCs.

In the authors' methods: Scientists estimated how many nucleated cells there were by amplifying reference gene primers. Assay used: immunoSEQ multiplex PCR; TCRdb lists only in-frame clones, some missing. That table furnishes V, J and clone size, whereas the DNA furnished D and trimming. This sample has 310,000 or so clones; around 90% occur once, and the top ten carry 1%. CDR3 length: 15 amino acids. Germline trimming cut 3 bases from V and 4 bases from J; bases unmatched to any gene: 8. Germline assignment: CDR1 SGHVS and CDR2 FQNEAQ. The gene calls are TRBV7-8 and TRBJ2-7, with 8 bases fitting TRBD2. This TCR came from a man in his fifties with active or convalescent COVID-19. The specimen sequenced was peripheral blood. This CDR3 is CASSFSGTSGYEQYF. The DNA of the CDR3 is TGTGCCAGCAGCTTTTCCGGGACTAGTGGGTACGAGCAGTACTTC.